Below are 7 T cell receptor beta chains sequenced from a single sample in a study of neurological immune-mediated disorders. TCRdb fed the 5' RACE reads into MiXCR, producing one record per CDR3 protein. The sample shows 25,000 to 35,000 distinct CDR3 sequences, less than 20% of them seen only once. Regarding time point: technical triplicate 3. Specimen: CD4+ T cells from blood. The receptors derive from a female donor with HTLV-1-associated myelopathy (HAM/TSP).

This clonotype came up many times. The chain joins TRBV5-1 to TRBJ2-7; the D is unclear. Trimming cost V 0 bases and J 3 bases, with 16 bases left between them. Germline CDR1 SGHRS, CDR2 YFSETQ. The CDR3 loop spans 16 amino acids. The CDR3 here is CASSLGSTANYYEQYF. CDR3 in DNA: TGCGCCAGCAGCTTGGGCAGTACGGCTAACTACTACGAGCAGTACTTC.

Ten or more counts support this clonotype. The chain carries TRBV5-1 and TRBJ2-1; a weak D match, TRBD2 (5 bases). V gave up 2 bases and J gave up 4 bases, with 13 bases separating them. This CDR3 has 15 residues. Germline V gene lookup returns CDR1 SGHRS and CDR2 YFSETQ. The CDR3 bases are TGCGCCAGCAGCTTTTATGGGAGTAGTTACAATGAGCAGTTCTTC. Encoded protein: CASSFYGSSYNEQFF.

This clonotype was observed at least ten times. The chain couples TRBV9 to TRBJ2-7, with 8 bases fitting TRBD1. This CDR3 spans 15 amino acids. Germline V gene sequence: CDR1 SGDLS, CDR2 YYNGEE. V shed 4 bases and J 3 bases; nucleotides not matched to a gene: 9. The CDR3 nucleotides read TGTGCCAGCAGCTCCCGGGACAGGCACGACTACGAGCAGTACTTC. This translates into CASSSRDRHDYEQYF.

This clonotype is categorized as medium-sized (0.01 to 0.1%). This sequence joins TRBV20-1 and TRBJ2-1; D not certain. Trimming pared 3 bases from V and 2 bases from J, leaving 11 bases between. Germline lookup yields CDR1 DFQATT and CDR2 SNEGSKA (reference sequence). There are 14 residues in the CDR3. CDR3 nucleotide sequence: TGCAGTGCTAGCCCCCTAGAGGCCTACAATGAGCAGTTCTTC. Residues: CSASPLEAYNEQFF.

This clonotype is classed as medium-sized. Here the CDR3 reads CAISLLSGNYGYTF. The CDR3 DNA follows: TGTGCCATCAGCCTATTATCGGGGAACTATGGCTACACCTTC. The chain joins TRBV10-3 to TRBJ1-2; no clear D. Between the trimmed V and J ends, which lost 6 bases and 2 bases, there was a span of 13 bases. Germline V CDR1 and CDR2: ENHRY, SYGVKD. This CDR3 spans 14 amino acids.

The genes are TRBV5-1 and TRBJ2-5; D uncertain. Deletions cut 4 bases from V and 0 bases from J, with 10 bases between. The CDR3 totals 14 residues. In germline, CDR1 is SGHRS, CDR2 YFSETQ. The CDR3 reads CASSPGRDQETQYF. The CDR3 nucleotides read TGCGCCAGCAGCCCTGGAAGAGACCAAGAGACCCAGTACTTC.

This clonotype was seen at least ten times. This sequence joins TRBV3-1 and TRBJ1-1; 7 bases match TRBD1. This CDR3 has 12 amino acids. J was trimmed by 7 bases and V by 4 bases; bases with no gene match: 3. Germline lookup yields CDR1 LGHDT and CDR2 YNNKEL (reference sequence). CDR3 residues: CASSRQGGEAFF. In DNA, the CDR3 is TGTGCCAGCAGCCGACAGGGCGGTGAAGCTTTCTTT.